These 32 T cell receptor beta chains were sequenced from one sample in a study of blood T cell repertoires in COVID-19. Sequencing was performed with immunoSEQ multiplex PCR; in TCRdb, only in-frame clones are kept and a portion is missing. The sample carries 80,000 to 100,000 clones, roughly 80% recorded once. Sequencing was performed on peripheral blood. The origin of the receptors is a man in his sixties with acute or convalescent COVID-19.

This chain connects TRBV7-2 to TRBJ1-4, with TRBD1 matching over 9 bases. Unmatched junction bases numbered 8, after V lost 4 bases and J lost 8 bases. The CDR3 loop spans 15 amino acids. CDR1 SGHTA and CDR2 FQGNSA come from the germline V gene. The CDR3 loop reads CASSSIPGQGEKLFF. CDR3 in DNA: TGTGCCAGCAGCTCCATCCCGGGACAGGGAGAAAAACTGTTTTTT.

This clone has just one count. The chain has TRBV10-2 and TRBJ2-3, with TRBD2 identical over 9 bases. This CDR3 is built from 13 residues. Germline CDR1 is WSHSY and CDR2 is SAAADI. The trim removed 6 bases at V and 5 bases at J, leaving 3 bases unmatched. The CDR3 protein is CASRTSGIDTQYF. The CDR3 DNA reads as TGCGCCAGCAGGACTAGCGGAATAGATACGCAGTATTTT.

The CDR3 region has the DNA TGTGCCAGCAGCTTCGGGGGGAACTATGGCTACACCTTC. Protein sequence: CASSFGGNYGYTF. The rearrangement uses TRBV7-2 and TRBJ1-2, with D possibly being TRBD1 (5 bases). Germline V gene lookup returns CDR1 SGHTA and CDR2 FQGNSA. V was trimmed by 3 bases and J by 2 bases, leaving 7 bases between them. This CDR3 has 13 amino acids.

This chain links TRBV15 with TRBJ1-6, with a weak D call TRBD1 (5 bases). The CDR3 is made up of 16 amino acids. V was cut by 4 bases and J by 7 bases, with 17 bases left in between. CDR1 is LNHNV and CDR2 is YYDKDF in the germline V gene (reference sequence). The CDR3 spells CATSTGTTYGNSPLHF. The DNA of the CDR3 is TGTGCCACCAGCACGGGGACTACATATGGCAATTCACCCCTCCACTTT.

This chain joins TRBV5-4 and TRBJ1-2; 8 nucleotides line up with TRBD1. From germline, CDR1 is SGHNT and CDR2 YYREEE (reference sequence). V was pared by 4 bases and J by 5 bases, with 7 bases of the junction left unmatched. This CDR3 has 14 residues. CDR3 coding DNA: TGTGCCAGCAGCGCCGGGCAGGGGGCTTATGGCTACACCTTC. It is translated as CASSAGQGAYGYTF.

The chain is built from TRBV4-3 and TRBJ1-3; D is unresolved. Looked up from germline, CDR1 is LGHNA and CDR2 is YSLEER. The V gene lost 1 base and the J gene lost 1 base, with 8 bases spanning the gap. The CDR3 has 15 residues. The CDR3 nucleotides read TGCGCCAGCAGCCAAGGTGGCAGTTCTGGAAACACCATATATTTT. Translating it yields CASSQGGSSGNTIYF.

This chain uses TRBV24-1 with TRBJ2-1, with 13 bases matching TRBD2. The germline CDR1 and CDR2 sequences are KGHDR and SFDVKD. The CDR3 consists of 18 residues. The V gene end was trimmed by 3 bases and the J gene end by 7 bases; junction bases not matched to a gene: 11. This CDR3 is CATSDPPRTSGSSNEQFF. In DNA form, the CDR3 reads TGTGCCACCAGTGATCCTCCTAGGACTAGCGGGAGTTCTAATGAGCAGTTCTTC.

The V call is TRBV25-1, the J call TRBJ1-1, with 10 bases matching TRBD1. From germline, CDR1 is MGHDK and CDR2 SYGVNS. There are 15 residues in the CDR3. Germline trimming cut 1 base from V and 3 bases from J; bases unmatched to any gene: 2. The CDR3 coding sequence is TGTGCCAGCAGTGAATGGGACAGGGGTGACACTGAAGCTTTCTTT. Translated: CASSEWDRGDTEAFF.

This rearrangement joins TRBV27 to TRBJ2-3; 9 positions match TRBD2. CDR1 is MNHEY, CDR2 SMNVEV, per germline (reference sequence). After removal of 3 bases from V and 5 bases from J, the junction contained 9 bases not matched to a gene. This CDR3 is built from 16 residues. This chain's CDR3 is CASSFLAGVGRDTQYF. The CDR3 region has the DNA TGTGCCAGCAGTTTCTTAGCGGGAGTAGGAAGAGATACGCAGTATTTT.

This chain links TRBV2 with TRBJ2-5, with 7 bases matching TRBD2. Germline CDR1 and CDR2: SNHLY and FYNNEI. This CDR3 contains 18 residues. Trimming cost V 7 bases and J 4 bases; bases outside gene matches: 21. The CDR3 reads CASIKIGAGANALETQYF. The DNA for the CDR3 is TGTGCCAGCATTAAGATAGGCGCGGGAGCGAATGCGTTAGAGACCCAGTACTTC.

Turning to this clone: At one end, the junction sequence differs from germline, possibly due to a read error. This chain connects TRBV15 to TRBJ1-2; a possible D gene is TRBD1 (6 bases). This CDR3 has 13 amino acids. Germline V gene sequence: CDR1 LNHNV, CDR2 YYDKDF (reference sequence). Here the CDR3 reads CATGRDGQYGYTF. Written as DNA, the CDR3 is TGTGCCACCGGCAGAGACGGACAGTATGGCTACACCTTC.

The genes are TRBV6-5 and TRBJ2-2; 7 bases map to TRBD1. Germline assignment: CDR1 MNHEY and CDR2 SVGAGI. This CDR3 spans 14 amino acids. V dropped 5 bases and J dropped 6; count of bases not matched to a gene: 6. The chain's CDR3 is CASSPDRVAGELFF. CDR3 DNA sequence: TGTGCCAGCAGTCCAGACAGGGTGGCCGGGGAGCTGTTTTTT.

This clone was seen only once. The chain couples TRBV6-5 to TRBJ1-2; 7 nucleotides match TRBD1. V dropped 2 bases and J dropped 8; count of bases not matched to a gene: 8. Germline values: CDR1 MNHEY, CDR2 SVGAGI. CDR3 length: 14 residues. CDR3 region: CASSYLRGWVGYTF. CDR3 coding DNA: TGTGCCAGCAGTTACCTCAGGGGGTGGGTAGGCTACACCTTC.

V gene TRBV10-1 combines with J gene TRBJ1-1; TRBD1 aligns across 8 bases. Germline CDR1 WNHNN, CDR2 SYGVQD (reference sequence). This CDR3 spans 13 amino acids. V gave up 3 bases and J gave up 4 bases; unmatched junction bases: 1. In nucleotides, the CDR3 is TGCGCCAGCAGTGAACAGGGGGGCACTGAAGCTTTCTTT. It is translated as CASSEQGGTEAFF.

The chain recombines TRBV9 with TRBJ1-3; D is uncertain. The CDR3 runs to 15 residues. CDR1 is SGDLS, CDR2 YYNGEE, per germline. Trimming removed 4 bases from V and 0 bases from J, with 11 bases in between. The CDR3 sequence: CASSSYLNSGNTIYF. The CDR3 nucleotides read TGTGCCAGCAGCTCCTACCTGAACTCTGGAAACACCATATATTTT.

The chain carries TRBV19 and TRBJ1-5, with a possible D match to TRBD1 (6 bases). The CDR3 loop spans 15 amino acids. Trimming took 1 base from V and 6 from J, leaving 13 bases between them. The germline V gene has CDR1 LNHDA and CDR2 SQIVND (reference sequence). The CDR3 reads CASSIAAGARQPQHF. The CDR3 DNA reads as TGTGCCAGTAGTATAGCGGCGGGGGCACGTCAGCCCCAGCATTTT.

The V call is TRBV11-1, the J call TRBJ2-5; D is uncertain. Per germline, CDR1 SGHAT and CDR2 FQDESV (reference sequence). CDR3 length: 14 amino acids. V was cut by 2 bases and J by 3 bases, with 10 bases left in between. DNA for the CDR3: TGTGCCAGCAGCTTATTGGGCCCCAAAGAGACCCAGTACTTC. This translates into CASSLLGPKETQYF.

This clone was recorded once. This chain connects TRBV28 to TRBJ1-1; TRBD1 is a possible D gene (6 bases). The CDR3 extends over 15 amino acids. Germline V gene sequence: CDR1 MDHEN, CDR2 SYDVKM. V dropped 3 bases and J dropped 1 base, with 12 bases sitting between them. The CDR3 here is CASSFAGRGNTEAFF. CDR3 nucleotide sequence: TGTGCCAGCAGTTTCGCGGGCAGGGGGAACACTGAAGCTTTCTTT.

The genes are TRBV3-1 (or the pseudogene TRBV3-2) and TRBJ2-7; possible D gene TRBD2, 5 bases. CDR3 size: 17 residues. The germline V and J ends were trimmed by 0 bases and 3 bases, with 18 bases remaining between them. Germline V gene sequence: CDR1 LGHDT, CDR2 YNNKEL (reference sequence). CDR3 DNA: TGTGCCAGCAGCCAAGAGGGCATCACTAGTACGGTCTACGAGCAGTACTTC. It yields the protein CASSQEGITSTVYEQYF.

The chain is built from TRBV7-9 and TRBJ1-1; 8 nucleotides align to TRBD1. Looked up from germline, CDR1 is SEHNR and CDR2 is FQNEAQ (reference sequence). This CDR3 region has 16 residues. J gave up 5 bases and V 1 base, and 9 bases lay outside the gene matches. CDR3 sequence (DNA): TGTGCCAGCAGCTTAGACGACAGGGGTGGAGGGACTGAAGCTTTCTTT. This codes for CASSLDDRGGGTEAFF.

The CDR3 loop is CASSLASSGRVETQYF. The CDR3 nucleotides are TGCGCCAGCAGCTTGGCCTCTAGCGGGAGGGTTGAGACCCAGTACTTC. The V call is TRBV5-1, the J call TRBJ2-5; 12 nucleotides align to TRBD2. The V segment lost 0 bases and the J segment 5 bases; nucleotides outside the gene matches: 5. The CDR3 has 16 amino acids. Looked up from germline, CDR1 is SGHRS and CDR2 is YFSETQ. The full variable domain, with the rest looked up from reference TRBV5-1 and TRBJ2-5, is KAGVTQTPRYLIKTRGQQVTLSCSPISGHRSVSWYQQTPGQGLQFLFEYFSETQRNKGNFPGRFSGRQFSNSRSEMNVSTLELGDSALYLCASSLASSGRVETQYFGPGTRLLVL.

V usage is TRBV20-1 and J usage is TRBJ1-4, with D possibly matching TRBD1 (5 bases). CDR3 length: 13 residues. V gave up 3 bases and J gave up 7 bases, with 12 bases separating them. The germline V gene encodes CDR1 DFQATT and CDR2 SNEGSKA (reference sequence). The CDR3 loop reads CSASVQGGEKLFF. In DNA, the CDR3 is TGCAGTGCTAGTGTCCAGGGCGGTGAAAAACTGTTTTTT.

The chain joins TRBV10-3 to TRBJ2-1; TRBD2 matches at 8 bases. Germline V gives CDR1 ENHRY, CDR2 SYGVKD. V gave up 7 bases and J gave up 7 bases; unmatched junction bases: 9. The CDR3 contains 14 residues. The CDR3 loop reads CAITRGGGGNEQFF. The CDR3 DNA reads TGTGCCATCACCCGGGGGGGCGGGGGAAATGAGCAGTTCTTC.

This clone was observed at least ten times. The gene calls are TRBV20-1 and TRBJ1-1; maybe TRBD1 (6 bases). The CDR3 runs 13 residues. CDR1 is DFQATT and CDR2 is SNEGSKA in the germline V gene (reference sequence). Trimming removed 3 bases from V and 1 base from J, with 9 bases in between. The CDR3 spells CSASTGSNTEAFF. CDR3 in DNA: TGCAGTGCTAGTACAGGGTCGAACACTGAAGCTTTCTTT.

This rearrangement joins TRBV28 to TRBJ1-2, with TRBD1 identical over 11 bases. V shed 8 bases, J shed 0 bases, and the junction held 8 bases outside the gene matches. Per the germline V gene, CDR1 is MDHEN and CDR2 is SYDVKM. CDR3 length: 16 amino acids. The CDR3 protein is CASSGTGGPANYGYTF. Written as DNA, the CDR3 is TGTGCCAGCTCGGGGACAGGGGGTCCAGCTAACTATGGCTACACCTTC.

The genes are TRBV10-3 and TRBJ1-2; D not resolved. This CDR3 spans 13 amino acids. V was shortened by 6 bases and J by 4 bases, with 12 bases between the two germline ends. Germline-derived CDR1 and CDR2 are ENHRY and SYGVKD. The CDR3 loop is CAIRDDKIYGYTF. The CDR3, as DNA: TGTGCCATCAGAGACGACAAAATCTATGGCTACACCTTC.

J is TRBJ2-3 and V is TRBV6-2 or TRBV6-3; D is perhaps TRBD2 (6 bases). The germline gives CDR1 MNHEY, CDR2 SVGEGT. With 6 bases removed from V and 0 bases from J, the gap between germline ends came to 13 bases. The CDR3 sequence is 15 residues long. DNA for the CDR3: TGTGCCAGCAGCAGAGGGAGCGGGAGCACAGATACGCAGTATTTT. Its translation is CASSRGSGSTDTQYF.

CDR3 DNA: TGTGCCAGCAGTTTATATGGTTCCGGCAGGGGCAGCGAGCAGTACTTC. Translated, it gives CASSLYGSGRGSEQYF. The chain employs TRBV27 and TRBJ2-7, with D possibly being TRBD1 (6 bases). The germline V and J ends were trimmed by 1 base and 6 bases, with 19 bases remaining between them. The CDR3 contains 16 residues. CDR1 and CDR2 (germline): MNHEY, SMNVEV (reference sequence).

This clone was found a few times. The J gene is TRBJ1-5, the V gene TRBV18, with TRBD1 identical over 7 bases. This CDR3 is 17 amino acids long. Germline loops: CDR1 KGHSH, CDR2 LQKENI. V trimming: 3 bases; J trimming: 3 bases; junction bases outside the gene matches: 11. CDR3 bases: TGTGCCAGCTCACCTAACGCTAGACAGGGTCACAATCAGCCCCAGCATTTT. It yields the protein CASSPNARQGHNQPQHF.

This clone appeared a few times. The chain is built from TRBV6-2 or TRBV6-3 and TRBJ2-5; D unclear. The CDR3 is 12 residues long. Looked up from germline, CDR1 is MNHEY and CDR2 is SVGEGT. Trimming took 4 bases from V and 7 from J, leaving 10 bases between them. CDR3 bases: TGTGCCAGCAGTTCCGATGTCGGGACCCAGTACTTC. This gives the protein CASSSDVGTQYF.

The CDR3: CASSPDTNYGYTF. The CDR3 region has the DNA TGCGCCAGCAGCCCGGACACGAACTATGGCTACACCTTC. The chain employs TRBV5-1 and TRBJ1-2, with D perhaps TRBD1 (5 bases). Trimming took off 4 bases at V and 2 bases at J, with 9 bases between the two ends. Germline V gene lookup returns CDR1 SGHRS and CDR2 YFSETQ. The CDR3 consists of 13 residues.

The table lists this clone with a few counts. The V and J genes are TRBV4-2 and TRBJ2-3, with D possibly matching TRBD2 (6 bases). CDR3 length: 17 amino acids. Germline V gives CDR1 LGHNA, CDR2 YNFKEQ. The V end was cut by 4 bases, the J end by 0 bases, with 17 bases between. The CDR3 DNA follows: TGTGCCAGCAGCCCTTTAAGGGATAGCGGAAGCACAGATACGCAGTATTTT. This gives the protein CASSPLRDSGSTDTQYF.